This paragraph reports one TCR beta chain. Its antigen is currently unknown. These data come from a study of OX40 agonist ivuxolimab in advanced cancers. Across the whole study: Ivuxolimab was administered intravenously to patients at 0.01 to 10 mg/kg every 2 weeks. Three patients responded partially, comprising one with hepatocellular carcinoma and two with cutaneous melanoma. General study points: Some nonresponders likewise displayed low normalized T-cell clonal expansion. The specificity for antigen of the expanded peripheral T cells was not determined.

Clones were read by immunoSEQ multiplex PCR, and TCRdb kept only the in-frame ones, dropping some. The sample consists of some 6,100 clones, approximately 70% of them appearing once. The germline gives CDR1 SGHTA, CDR2 FQGNSA. V gave up 5 bases and J gave up 3 bases; unmatched junction bases: 8. CDR3 size: 15 residues. The sequence came from an adult with an advanced solid tumor such as melanoma, head and neck, liver or kidney cancer. This material consisted of CD4+ or CD8+ T cells sorted from blood, taken in a trial of the OX40 agonist ivuxolimab. The chain has TRBV7-2 and TRBJ2-7; 9 nucleotides align to TRBD2. CDR3 sequence: CASSVLAGLLYEQYF. In DNA form, the CDR3 reads TGTGCCAGCAGCGTACTAGCGGGTCTGCTCTACGAGCAGTACTTC.